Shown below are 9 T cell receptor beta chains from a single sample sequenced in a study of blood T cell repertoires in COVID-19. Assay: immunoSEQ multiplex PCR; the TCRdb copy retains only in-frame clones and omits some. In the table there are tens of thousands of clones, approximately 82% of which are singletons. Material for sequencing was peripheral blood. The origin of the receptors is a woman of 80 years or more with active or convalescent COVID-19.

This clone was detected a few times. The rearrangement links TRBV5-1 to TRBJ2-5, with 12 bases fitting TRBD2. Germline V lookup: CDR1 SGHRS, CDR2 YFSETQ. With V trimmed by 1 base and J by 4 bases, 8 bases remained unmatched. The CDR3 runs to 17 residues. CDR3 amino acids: CASSLPSGRAMIETQYF. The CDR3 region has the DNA TGCGCCAGCAGCTTGCCTAGCGGGAGGGCCATGATAGAGACCCAGTACTTC.

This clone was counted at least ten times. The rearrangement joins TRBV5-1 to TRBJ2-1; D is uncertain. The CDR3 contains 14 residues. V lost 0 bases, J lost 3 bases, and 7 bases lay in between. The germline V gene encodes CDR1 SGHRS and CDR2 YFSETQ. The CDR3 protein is CASSLASSYNEQFF. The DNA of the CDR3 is TGCGCCAGCAGCTTGGCATCTAGCTACAATGAGCAGTTCTTC.

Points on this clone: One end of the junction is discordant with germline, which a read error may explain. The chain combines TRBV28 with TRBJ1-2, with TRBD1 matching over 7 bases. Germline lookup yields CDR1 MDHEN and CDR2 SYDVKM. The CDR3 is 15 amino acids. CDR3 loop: CASTLSDRAGNGYTF. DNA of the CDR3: TGTGCCAGCACTTTAAGCGACAGGGCCGGGAATGGCTACACCTTC.

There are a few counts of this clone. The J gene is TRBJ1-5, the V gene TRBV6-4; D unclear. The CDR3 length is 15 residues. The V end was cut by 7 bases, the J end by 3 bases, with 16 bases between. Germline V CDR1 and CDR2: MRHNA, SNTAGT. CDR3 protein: CASNGGETINQPQHF. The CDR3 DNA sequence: TGTGCCAGCAATGGAGGAGAAACTATCAATCAGCCCCAGCATTTT.

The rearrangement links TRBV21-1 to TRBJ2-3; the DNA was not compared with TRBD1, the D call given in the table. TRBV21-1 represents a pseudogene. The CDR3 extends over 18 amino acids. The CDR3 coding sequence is TGTGCCAGCAGCAAATCTCTAGGACAGGGGCTCTGCACAGATACGCAGTATTTT. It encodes CASSKSLGQGLCTDTQYF.

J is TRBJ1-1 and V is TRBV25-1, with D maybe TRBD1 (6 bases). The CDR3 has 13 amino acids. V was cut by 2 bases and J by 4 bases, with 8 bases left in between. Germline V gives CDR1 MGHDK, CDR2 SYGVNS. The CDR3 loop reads CASSETGLTEAFF. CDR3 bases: TGTGCCAGCAGTGAAACAGGGCTCACTGAAGCTTTCTTT.

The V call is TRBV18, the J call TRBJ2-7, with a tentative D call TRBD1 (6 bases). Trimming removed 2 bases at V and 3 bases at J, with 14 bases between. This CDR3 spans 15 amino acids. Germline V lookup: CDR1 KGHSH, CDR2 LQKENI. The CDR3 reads CASSPIGQRHYEQYF. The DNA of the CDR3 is TGTGCCAGCTCACCAATAGGACAGAGACACTACGAGCAGTACTTC.

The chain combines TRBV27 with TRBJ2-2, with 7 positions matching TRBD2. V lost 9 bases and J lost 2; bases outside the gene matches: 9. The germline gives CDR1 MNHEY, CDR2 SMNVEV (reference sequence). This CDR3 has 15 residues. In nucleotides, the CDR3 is TGTGCCAGTGGGGGGGTGACAGCTAACACCGGGGAGCTGTTTTTT. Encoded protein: CASGGVTANTGELFF.

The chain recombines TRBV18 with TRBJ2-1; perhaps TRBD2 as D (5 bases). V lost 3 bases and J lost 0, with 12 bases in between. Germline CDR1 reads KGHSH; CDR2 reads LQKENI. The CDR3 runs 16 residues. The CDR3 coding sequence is TGTGCCAGCTCACCGTTAAGCGGAAGCTCCTACAATGAGCAGTTCTTC. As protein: CASSPLSGSSYNEQFF.